Listed here is a single T cell receptor beta chain. CDR3 size: 13 residues. Germline V gives CDR1 SNHLY, CDR2 FYNNEI. V shed 4 bases and J shed 1 base, with 6 bases lying between them. Primers used for first-strand cDNA, a TRAV- and TRBV-specific set, covered both alpha and beta chains. For amplifying TCRs, the PCR ran for approximately 18 cycles with Phusion, which was used together with a constant-region primer and the adapter on the V primers. TCRdb passed the reads through MiXCR, listing each CDR3 protein once. The sample contains under 110,000 distinct CDR3 sequences, less than 25% of which appear only once. The data were taken from a study of low-dose radiotherapy and immunotherapy resistance in tumors. Sample time point: after trial treatment. Treatment defined: LDRT plus nivolumab, ipilimumab, low-dose cyclophosphamide and aspirin (RACIN trial).

This chain joins TRBV2 and TRBJ2-3; no reliable D call. This clonotype was sampled from a male donor with prostate cancer. Source: PBMCs, taken after low-dose radiotherapy plus immunotherapy. CDR3 amino acids: CASSGTRTDTQYF. CDR3 in DNA: TGTGCCAGCAGTGGCACACGCACAGATACGCAGTATTTT. The variable domain in full, completed from reference TRBV2 and TRBJ2-3, reads EPEVTQTPSHQVTQMGQEVILRCVPISNHLYFYWYRQILGQKVEFLVSFYNNEISEKSEIFDDQFSVERPDGSNFTLKIRSTKLEDSAMYFCASSGTRTDTQYFGPGTRLTVL.